What follows are 15 T cell receptor beta chains derived from one specimen sequenced in a study of CXCR3-negative and CXCR3-positive naive CD8 T cells. UMI labels and 5' RACE were used to prepare the TRB cDNA libraries. One entry per CDR3 protein, without DNA, is what TCRdb gives after re-calling the 5' RACE reads. This sample contains around 60,000 distinct CDR3 sequences. The sequencing sample was made of naive CXCR3- CD8+ T cells from blood. Subset meaning: CD45RO-CCR7+CD27+CD95- naive CD8+ T cells lacking CXCR3 (TNR3-). The receptors were sampled from a human donor in good health. Some clones in this sample may be carry-over from other donors' samples.

The chain recombines TRBV5-1 with TRBJ2-1; with no DNA, the TCRdb D assignment of TRBD1 cannot be verified. CDR3 length: 15 residues. Germline assignment: CDR1 SGHRS and CDR2 YFSETQ. CDR3 sequence reads: CASSLYPDSYNEQFF.

This chain uses TRBV7-2 with TRBJ2-3. The CDR3 loop spans 12 amino acids. CDR1 is SGHTA, CDR2 FQGNSA, per germline. Here the CDR3 reads CASSLDTDTQYF.

The rearrangement joins TRBV20-1 to TRBJ2-1; the D call of TRBD1 rests on TCRdb alone, since no DNA is present to check it. Germline V gene lookup returns CDR1 DFQATT and CDR2 SNEGSKA (reference sequence). The CDR3 is 14 residues long. The chain's CDR3 is CSARPRDINNEQFF.

V gene TRBV29-1 combines with J gene TRBJ2-7. Per germline, CDR1 SQVTM and CDR2 ANQGSEA. This CDR3 has 11 amino acids. The CDR3 sequence: CSVELGYEQYF.

CDR3 protein: CASSLDLTYRSPDTQYF. J is TRBJ2-3 and V is TRBV5-4; TCRdb reports TRBD1, a call that lacks DNA to check it against. CDR1 is SGHNT and CDR2 is YYREEE in the germline V gene (reference sequence). This CDR3 region has 17 residues.

The chain employs TRBV5-1 and TRBJ1-3; as DNA is missing, the TRBD1 call by TCRdb cannot be tested. The CDR3 sequence is 15 residues long. From germline, CDR1 is SGHRS and CDR2 YFSETQ. The CDR3 sequence: CASSLGSGVGNTIYF.

This chain joins TRBV4-3 and TRBJ2-7; TCRdb gives TRBD1 as the D gene, but with no DNA this cannot be confirmed. The CDR3 runs to 15 residues. From germline, CDR1 is LGHNA and CDR2 YSLEER. The CDR3: CASSPDSGTDYEQYF.

This rearrangement joins TRBV29-1 to TRBJ1-1; without DNA, the TCRdb call of TRBD1 cannot be checked. Per germline, CDR1 SQVTM and CDR2 ANQGSEA. This CDR3 is 11 amino acids long. Here the CDR3 reads CSAYRGSEAFF.

The chain has TRBV12-3 or TRBV12-4 and TRBJ1-4; TCRdb designates TRBD1, a call that cannot be tested without DNA. The CDR3 loop spans 14 amino acids. The chain's CDR3 is CASSLEREGEKLFF.

The genes are TRBV6-2 or TRBV6-3 and TRBJ2-7; TCRdb calls TRBD2, which cannot be checked without DNA. Germline CDR1 MNHEY, CDR2 SVGEGT. This CDR3 spans 15 amino acids. The CDR3 here is CASSYSAGGLDEQYF.

The genes are TRBV24-1 and TRBJ2-1; TCRdb reports TRBD1, a call that lacks DNA to check it against. There are 17 residues in the CDR3. The germline CDR1 and CDR2 sequences are KGHDR and SFDVKD. CDR3 amino acids: CAASERSDRGLNNEQFF.

The rearrangement uses TRBV3-1 and TRBJ2-7; the D gene TCRdb calls, TRBD1, cannot be checked with no DNA. This CDR3 comprises 16 residues. Per germline, CDR1 LGHDT and CDR2 YNNKEL (reference sequence). The CDR3 region is CASSLSLGELGYEQYF.

The chain combines TRBV29-1 with TRBJ2-3. This CDR3 contains 13 residues. From germline, CDR1 is SQVTM and CDR2 ANQGSEA. CDR3 loop: CSVEERTTDTQYF.

The V and J genes are TRBV29-1 and TRBJ2-2. Looked up from germline, CDR1 is SQVTM and CDR2 is ANQGSEA. The CDR3 runs 13 residues. The CDR3 protein is CSVEDPNTGELFF.

The chain uses TRBV7-6 and TRBJ2-1; TCRdb returns TRBD1, unconfirmable since there is no DNA. The CDR3 spans 13 residues. The germline V gene has CDR1 SGHVS and CDR2 FNYEAQ. The CDR3 reads CASSFSGGTEQFF.